Shown below are 3 T cell receptor beta chains from a single sample sequenced in a study of cytomegalovirus exposure and HLA in healthy donors. Researchers ran the PCR with 60 Vbeta and 13 Jbeta primers. The data were produced by immunoSEQ multiplex PCR, yet TCRdb's version contains in-frame clones alone and is incomplete. Of under 200,000 clones in the sample, roughly four fifths were seen once. Sequencing was done on a sample of PBMCs. The source of these receptors is a woman aged 18-29 years in good health and CMV-seronegative.

V gene TRBV18 combines with J gene TRBJ2-6; D remains unclear. The CDR3 has 15 amino acids. From germline, CDR1 is KGHSH and CDR2 LQKENI. With 2 bases removed from V and 0 bases from J, the gap between germline ends came to 5 bases. As DNA, the CDR3 is TGTGCCAGCTCACCATTAGACTCTGGGGCCAACGTCCTGACTTTC. This encodes CASSPLDSGANVLTF.

The rearrangement uses TRBV10-3 and TRBJ2-1; D not resolved. V lost 7 bases to trimming and J lost 9 bases, with 7 bases between them. Per germline, CDR1 ENHRY and CDR2 SYGVKD. The CDR3 consists of 10 residues. In nucleotides, the CDR3 is TGTGCCATCACGCGCCCTGAGCAGTTCTTC. Translation gives CAITRPEQFF.

The V and J genes are TRBV18 and TRBJ2-3; D is possibly TRBD2 (6 bases). V was trimmed by 3 bases and J by 9 bases, leaving 16 bases between them. The CDR3 runs 14 residues. Looked up from germline, CDR1 is KGHSH and CDR2 is LQKENI. In DNA, the CDR3 is TGTGCCAGCTCACCGGGCCAGGGAGGAGACACGCAGTATTTT. Amino acid sequence: CASSPGQGGDTQYF. Complete variable domain (other parts from reference TRBV18 and TRBJ2-3): NAGVMQNPRHLVRRRGQEARLRCSPMKGHSHVYWYRQLPEEGLKFMVYLQKENIIDESGMPKERFSAEFPKEGPSILRIQQVVRGDSAAYFCASSPGQGGDTQYFGPGTRLTVL.